Listed here is a single T cell receptor (beta chain). Its target is not known. Primers included in the PCR were 60 Vbeta and 13 Jbeta primers. TCRdb's copy holds only in-frame clones and misses some; the assay was immunoSEQ multiplex PCR. Here the sample table reports just over 150,000 clones. This CDR3 has 14 residues. Trimming removed 0 bases from V and 4 bases from J, with 7 bases in between. Germline CDR1 is MRHNA and CDR2 is SNTAGT. The source of the sample is a study of cytomegalovirus exposure and HLA in healthy donors. Across the whole study: The Caucasian-associated ancestry cluster held 65% to 90% of approximately 400 genotyped donors. Overall study findings and caveats: A cluster of highly shared sequence variants was likely a sequencing artifact. Productive rates of about 90% or about 30% were seen for most TCR beta V segments in an earlier analysis.

This chain uses TRBV6-4 with TRBJ1-5, with a tentative D call TRBD1 (6 bases). Sequencing was carried out using PBMCs. The sequence came from a woman aged 55 to 70 in good health and CMV-seronegative. DNA of the CDR3: TGTGCCAGCAGTGACTCGAGGGGGAATCAGCCCCAGCATTTT. As protein: CASSDSRGNQPQHF.